A selection of T cell receptor beta chains follows, all from one sample in a study of blood T cells in healthy people across ages. TCRdb fed the 5' RACE reads into MiXCR, producing one record per CDR3 protein. The data contain about 1.1 million distinct CDR3 sequences, 30% to 40% of them singletons. Sequencing used blood. All receptors come from a man between 18 and 29 years old in good health. The CDR3 runs from the conserved cysteine through the conserved F or W. A D gene is named only where the DNA matches it firmly. Clone size, where shown, is once, few, many, or a class for clones that have expanded.

cdr3_length: 15; clone_size: NA; d_call: TRBD1; j_call: TRBJ1-5; v_call: TRBV12-3/TRBV12-4; cdr3_nt: TGTGCCAGCAAGGGGGGGGGACAGGGCAATCAGCCCCAGCATTTT; cdr3_aa: CASKGGGQGNQPQHF
cdr3_length: 14; clone_size: NA; d_call: NA; j_call: TRBJ1-6; v_call: TRBV28; cdr3_nt: TGTGCCAGCACATTGGTACAGTATAATTCACCCCTCCACTTT; cdr3_aa: CASTLVQYNSPLHF
cdr3_length: 12; clone_size: few; d_call: NA; j_call: TRBJ2-1; v_call: TRBV5-4; cdr3_nt: TGTGCCAGCAGCTGGGAGACTAGTGGGCAGTTCTTC; cdr3_aa: CASSWETSGQFF
cdr3_length: 16; clone_size: NA; d_call: TRBD2; j_call: TRBJ2-5; v_call: TRBV4-1; cdr3_nt: TGCGCCAGCAGCCAAGGTCTAGCGGGGGCCCACAATGAGCAGTACTTC; cdr3_aa: CASSQGLAGAHNEQYF
cdr3_length: 14; clone_size: few; d_call: NA; j_call: TRBJ2-1; v_call: TRBV12-3/TRBV12-4; cdr3_nt: TGTGCCAGCAGGGTGGACGGGTTTTACAATGAGCAGTTCTTC; cdr3_aa: CASRVDGFYNEQFF
cdr3_length: 14; clone_size: NA; d_call: NA; j_call: TRBJ2-5; v_call: TRBV20-1; cdr3_nt: TGCAGTGCTAAGACCGGTTCGCTCAAAGGGACCCAGTACTTC; cdr3_aa: CSAKTGSLKGTQYF
cdr3_length: 14; clone_size: few; d_call: NA; j_call: TRBJ2-5; v_call: TRBV6-2/TRBV6-3; cdr3_nt: TGTGCCAGCAGTTACGACGGGGGCGTCAATGAGCAGTACTTC; cdr3_aa: CASSYDGGVNEQYF
cdr3_length: 18; clone_size: few; d_call: TRBD2; j_call: TRBJ2-2; v_call: TRBV4-3; cdr3_nt: TGCGCCAGCAGCCAGGACCCCACCGGGACTAGCGAAACCGGGGAGCTGTTTTTT; cdr3_aa: CASSQDPTGTSETGELFF
cdr3_length: 16; clone_size: NA; d_call: TRBD1; j_call: TRBJ2-7; v_call: TRBV7-2; cdr3_nt: TGTGCCAGCAGCTTAGTCACCAGGACAGGGATCTACGAGCAGTACTTC; cdr3_aa: CASSLVTRTGIYEQYF
cdr3_length: 13; clone_size: NA; d_call: NA; j_call: TRBJ1-5; v_call: TRBV2; cdr3_nt: TGTGCCAGCACAGGGCAGGGAGGGCAGCCCCAGCATTTT; cdr3_aa: CASTGQGGQPQHF
cdr3_length: 15; clone_size: NA; d_call: TRBD2; j_call: TRBJ2-1; v_call: TRBV4-1; cdr3_nt: TGCGCCAGCAGCCGGGGGACTAGCGACTACAATGAGCAGTTCTTC; cdr3_aa: CASSRGTSDYNEQFF
cdr3_length: 14; clone_size: NA; d_call: NA; j_call: TRBJ1-2; v_call: TRBV7-2; cdr3_nt: TGTGCCAGCAGCCCTCCTGGGTTGAGGAATGGCTACACCTTC; cdr3_aa: CASSPPGLRNGYTF
cdr3_length: 14; clone_size: NA; d_call: NA; j_call: TRBJ1-4; v_call: TRBV7-9; cdr3_nt: TGTGCCAGCAGCCCCCGGGAGGGAGGCGAAAAACTGTTTTTT; cdr3_aa: CASSPREGGEKLFF
cdr3_length: 13; clone_size: NA; d_call: NA; j_call: TRBJ2-3; v_call: TRBV7-8; cdr3_nt: TGTGCCAGCAGCCACGACTTAACAGATACGCAGTATTTT; cdr3_aa: CASSHDLTDTQYF
cdr3_length: 15; clone_size: few; d_call: TRBD1; j_call: TRBJ1-2; v_call: TRBV6-6; cdr3_nt: TGTGCCAGCAGTACACCGGACAGGGCAGACTATGGCTACACCTTC; cdr3_aa: CASSTPDRADYGYTF
cdr3_length: 15; clone_size: NA; d_call: NA; j_call: TRBJ2-1; v_call: TRBV3-1; cdr3_nt: TGTGCCAGCAGCCAAGATCACAGCACCTACAATGAGCAGTTCTTC; cdr3_aa: CASSQDHSTYNEQFF
cdr3_length: 16; clone_size: NA; d_call: NA; j_call: TRBJ2-5; v_call: TRBV4-2; cdr3_nt: TGTGCCAGCAGCCCTTCGCAGGGGCGAACCCAAGAGACCCAGTACTTC; cdr3_aa: CASSPSQGRTQETQYF
cdr3_length: 15; clone_size: few; d_call: NA; j_call: TRBJ1-2; v_call: TRBV5-1; cdr3_nt: TGCGCCAGCAGCTTGGAGGCAGGGATCAACTATGGCTACACCTTC; cdr3_aa: CASSLEAGINYGYTF
cdr3_length: 14; clone_size: NA; d_call: TRBD1; j_call: TRBJ2-1; v_call: TRBV7-9; cdr3_nt: TGTGCCAGCAGATGGGACAGGGATAACAATGAGCAGTTCTTC; cdr3_aa: CASRWDRDNNEQFF
cdr3_length: 18; clone_size: NA; d_call: NA; j_call: TRBJ1-6; v_call: TRBV9; cdr3_nt: TGTGCCAGCAGCACCCAAGGGGCCGCCGGGGACTATAATTCACCCCTCCACTTT; cdr3_aa: CASSTQGAAGDYNSPLHF
cdr3_length: 15; clone_size: few; d_call: TRBD1; j_call: TRBJ2-7; v_call: TRBV20-1; cdr3_nt: TGCAGTGCTAGAGATAAGGGACAGGGCGTTTACGAGCAGTACTTC; cdr3_aa: CSARDKGQGVYEQYF
cdr3_length: 14; clone_size: NA; d_call: NA; j_call: TRBJ1-1; v_call: TRBV5-4; cdr3_nt: TGTGCCAGCAGCTTAGAAGGGCGCCAGGGTGAAGCTTTCTTT; cdr3_aa: CASSLEGRQGEAFF
cdr3_length: 15; clone_size: once; d_call: TRBD1; j_call: TRBJ1-4; v_call: TRBV5-1; cdr3_nt: TGCGCCAGCAGCTTGAATCAGGGGGATGGGGAAAAACTGTTTTTT; cdr3_aa: CASSLNQGDGEKLFF
cdr3_length: 15; clone_size: NA; d_call: TRBD2; j_call: TRBJ2-1; v_call: TRBV12-3/TRBV12-4; cdr3_nt: TGTACCAGCAGTGTTAACGGGGGGGCTGATGCTGAGCAGTTCTTC; cdr3_aa: CTSSVNGGADAEQFF
cdr3_length: 15; clone_size: NA; d_call: TRBD2; j_call: TRBJ2-3; v_call: TRBV9; cdr3_nt: TGTGCCAGCAGCCCTAGCGGGGGGAACACAGATACGCAGTATTTT; cdr3_aa: CASSPSGGNTDTQYF
cdr3_length: 13; clone_size: NA; d_call: NA; j_call: TRBJ1-1; v_call: TRBV27; cdr3_nt: TGTGCCAGCAGTTTATTGTGGTACACTGAAGCTTTCTTT; cdr3_aa: CASSLLWYTEAFF
cdr3_length: 14; clone_size: few; d_call: TRBD1; j_call: TRBJ2-7; v_call: TRBV6-5; cdr3_nt: TGTGCCAGCAGTTACTCGGGACAGAGATACGAGCAGTACTTC; cdr3_aa: CASSYSGQRYEQYF
cdr3_length: 13; clone_size: NA; d_call: NA; j_call: TRBJ2-7; v_call: TRBV7-9; cdr3_nt: TGTGCCAGCAGCAGTCCGAGATCCTACGAGCAGTACTTC; cdr3_aa: CASSSPRSYEQYF
cdr3_length: 15; clone_size: few; d_call: NA; j_call: TRBJ2-1; v_call: TRBV3-1; cdr3_nt: TGTGCCAGCAGCCTAGACGTGCGATCCTACAATGAGCAGTTCTTC; cdr3_aa: CASSLDVRSYNEQFF
cdr3_length: 17; clone_size: NA; d_call: TRBD1; j_call: TRBJ2-1; v_call: TRBV4-3; cdr3_nt: TGCGCCAGCAGCCAAGAAGCGGGACAGGGAACCTACAATAAGCTGTTCTTC; cdr3_aa: CASSQEAGQGTYNKLFF
cdr3_length: 15; clone_size: NA; d_call: NA; j_call: TRBJ1-6; v_call: TRBV5-1; cdr3_nt: TGCGCCAGCAGCGCCGGACAGTTCCGAAATTCACCCCTCCACTTT; cdr3_aa: CASSAGQFRNSPLHF
cdr3_length: 15; clone_size: NA; d_call: NA; j_call: TRBJ2-3; v_call: TRBV9; cdr3_nt: TGTGCCAGCAGCGTAGAGAGCGGCAGATCAGATACGCAGTATTTT; cdr3_aa: CASSVESGRSDTQYF
cdr3_length: 11; clone_size: NA; d_call: NA; j_call: TRBJ2-5; v_call: TRBV10-3; cdr3_nt: TGTGCCATCAGGAGGACAGATGAGCAGTACTTC; cdr3_aa: CAIRRTDEQYF
cdr3_length: 11; clone_size: NA; d_call: NA; j_call: TRBJ1-5; v_call: TRBV2; cdr3_nt: TGTGCCAGCAGTGATGGTCAGCCCCAGCATTTT; cdr3_aa: CASSDGQPQHF
cdr3_length: 18; clone_size: NA; d_call: NA; j_call: TRBJ2-1; v_call: TRBV7-9; cdr3_nt: TGTGCCAGCAGACCCAAGGGGGACATTCGACTTTATAACAATGAGCAGATCTTC; cdr3_aa: CASRPKGDIRLYNNEQIF
cdr3_length: 15; clone_size: NA; d_call: TRBD1; j_call: TRBJ1-5; v_call: TRBV2; cdr3_nt: TGTGCCAGCAGGGAGGGGGACAGTAGCAATCAGCCCCAGCATTTT; cdr3_aa: CASREGDSSNQPQHF
cdr3_length: 11; clone_size: NA; d_call: NA; j_call: TRBJ2-7; v_call: TRBV10-3; cdr3_nt: TGTGCCATCAGCTCGGCCTACGAGCAGTACTTC; cdr3_aa: CAISSAYEQYF
cdr3_length: 13; clone_size: NA; d_call: NA; j_call: TRBJ1-1; v_call: TRBV20-1; cdr3_nt: TGCAGTGCCAAAATTAACGGAGGGGTTGAAGCTTTCTTT; cdr3_aa: CSAKINGGVEAFF
cdr3_length: 14; clone_size: few; d_call: TRBD1; j_call: TRBJ2-5; v_call: TRBV13; cdr3_nt: TGTGCCAGCACCCGGACAGGGGGCGTTGAGACCCAGTACTTC; cdr3_aa: CASTRTGGVETQYF
cdr3_length: 11; clone_size: NA; d_call: NA; j_call: TRBJ1-2; v_call: TRBV20-1; cdr3_nt: TGCAGCCCAGGGAGAGGCTATGGCTACACCTTC; cdr3_aa: CSPGRGYGYTF
cdr3_length: 16; clone_size: few; d_call: NA; j_call: TRBJ1-1; v_call: TRBV6-2/TRBV6-3; cdr3_nt: TGTGCCAGCAGTTACGGGCCGGGAGGGAAGAACACTGAAGCTTTCTTT; cdr3_aa: CASSYGPGGKNTEAFF